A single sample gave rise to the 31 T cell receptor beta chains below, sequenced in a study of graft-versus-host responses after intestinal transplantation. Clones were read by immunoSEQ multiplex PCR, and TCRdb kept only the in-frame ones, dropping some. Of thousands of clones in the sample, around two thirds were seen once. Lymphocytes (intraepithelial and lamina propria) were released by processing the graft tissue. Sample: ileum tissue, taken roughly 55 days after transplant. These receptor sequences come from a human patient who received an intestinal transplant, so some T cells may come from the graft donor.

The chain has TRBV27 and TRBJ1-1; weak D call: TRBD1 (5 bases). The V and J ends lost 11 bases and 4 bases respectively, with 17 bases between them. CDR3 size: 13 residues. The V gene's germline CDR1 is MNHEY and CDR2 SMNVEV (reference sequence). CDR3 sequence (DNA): TGTGCCTCAAAGGTCGGGGGTGGCACTGAAGCTTTCTTT. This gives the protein CASKVGGGTEAFF.

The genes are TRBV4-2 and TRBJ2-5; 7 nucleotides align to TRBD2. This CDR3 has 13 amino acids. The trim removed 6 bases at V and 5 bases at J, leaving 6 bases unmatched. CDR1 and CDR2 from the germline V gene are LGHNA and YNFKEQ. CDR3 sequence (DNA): TGTGCCAGCAGTCCTAGCGGCGGGGAGACCCAGTACTTC. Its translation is CASSPSGGETQYF.

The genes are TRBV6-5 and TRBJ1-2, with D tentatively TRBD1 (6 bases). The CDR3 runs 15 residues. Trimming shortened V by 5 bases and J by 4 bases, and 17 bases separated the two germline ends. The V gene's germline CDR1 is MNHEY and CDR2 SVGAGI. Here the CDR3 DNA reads TGTGCCAGCAGTCCCTTACCGACAGGCATCTATGGCTACACCTTC. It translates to CASSPLPTGIYGYTF.

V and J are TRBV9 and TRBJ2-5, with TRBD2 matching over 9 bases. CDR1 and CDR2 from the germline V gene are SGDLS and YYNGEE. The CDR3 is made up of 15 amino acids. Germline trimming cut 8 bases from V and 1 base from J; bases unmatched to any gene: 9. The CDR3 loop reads CARRLQRGVQETQYF. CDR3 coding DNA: TGTGCCAGACGACTTCAGCGGGGGGTCCAAGAGACCCAGTACTTC.

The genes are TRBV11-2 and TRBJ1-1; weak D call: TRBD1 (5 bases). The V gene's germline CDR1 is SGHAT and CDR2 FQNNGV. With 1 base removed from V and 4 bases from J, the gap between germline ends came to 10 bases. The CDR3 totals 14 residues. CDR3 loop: CASSLGSRVTEAFF. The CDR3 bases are TGTGCCAGCAGCTTAGGAAGCAGGGTCACTGAAGCTTTCTTT.

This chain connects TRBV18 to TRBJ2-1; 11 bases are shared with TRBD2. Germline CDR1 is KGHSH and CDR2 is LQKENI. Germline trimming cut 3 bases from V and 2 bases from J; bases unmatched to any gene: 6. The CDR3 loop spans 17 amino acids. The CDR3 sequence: CASSPLSGGAPYNEQFF. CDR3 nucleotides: TGTGCCAGCTCACCTCTTAGCGGGGGGGCCCCCTACAATGAGCAGTTCTTC.

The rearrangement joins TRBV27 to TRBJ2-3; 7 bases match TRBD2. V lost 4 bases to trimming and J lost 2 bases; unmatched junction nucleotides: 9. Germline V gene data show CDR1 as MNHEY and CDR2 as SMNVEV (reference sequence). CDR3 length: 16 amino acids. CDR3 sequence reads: CASSYLPGGFTDTQYF. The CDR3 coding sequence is TGTGCCAGCAGTTATCTACCGGGGGGTTTCACAGATACGCAGTATTTT.

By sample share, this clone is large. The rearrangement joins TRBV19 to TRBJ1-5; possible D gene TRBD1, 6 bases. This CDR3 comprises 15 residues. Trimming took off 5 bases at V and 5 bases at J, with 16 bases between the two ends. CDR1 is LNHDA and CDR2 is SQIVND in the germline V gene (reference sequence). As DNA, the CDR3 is TGTGCCAGTAGTTCGGGACAATCTATTTATCAGCCCCAGCATTTT. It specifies CASSSGQSIYQPQHF. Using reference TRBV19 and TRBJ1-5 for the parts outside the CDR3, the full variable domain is DGGITQSPKYLFRKEGQNVTLSCEQNLNHDAMYWYRQDPGQGLRLIYYSQIVNDFQKGDIAEGYSVSREKKESFPLTVTSAQKNPTAFYLCASSSGQSIYQPQHFGDGTRLSIL.

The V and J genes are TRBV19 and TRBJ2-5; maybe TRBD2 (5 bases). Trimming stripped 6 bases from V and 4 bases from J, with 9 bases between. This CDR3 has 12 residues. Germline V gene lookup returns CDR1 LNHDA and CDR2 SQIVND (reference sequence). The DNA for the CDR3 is TGTGCCAGTAGCGGGATAGGAGAGACCCAGTACTTC. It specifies CASSGIGETQYF.

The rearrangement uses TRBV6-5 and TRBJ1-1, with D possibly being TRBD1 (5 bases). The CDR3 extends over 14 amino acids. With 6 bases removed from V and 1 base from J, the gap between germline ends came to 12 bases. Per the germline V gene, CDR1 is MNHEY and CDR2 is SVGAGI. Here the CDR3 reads CASREGRRNTEAFF. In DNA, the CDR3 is TGTGCCAGCAGGGAGGGACGGAGGAACACTGAAGCTTTCTTT.

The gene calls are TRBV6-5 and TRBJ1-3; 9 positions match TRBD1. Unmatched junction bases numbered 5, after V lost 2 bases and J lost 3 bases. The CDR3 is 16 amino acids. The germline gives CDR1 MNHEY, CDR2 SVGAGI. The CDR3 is CASSYGTGFRGNTIYF. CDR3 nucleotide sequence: TGTGCCAGCAGTTACGGGACAGGGTTCCGTGGAAACACCATATATTTT.

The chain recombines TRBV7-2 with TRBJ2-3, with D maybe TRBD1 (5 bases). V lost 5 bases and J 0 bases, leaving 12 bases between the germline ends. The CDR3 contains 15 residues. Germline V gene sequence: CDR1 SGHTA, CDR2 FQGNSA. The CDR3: CASSPDSSSTDTQYF. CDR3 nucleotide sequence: TGTGCCAGCAGCCCTGACAGCTCCAGCACAGATACGCAGTATTTT.

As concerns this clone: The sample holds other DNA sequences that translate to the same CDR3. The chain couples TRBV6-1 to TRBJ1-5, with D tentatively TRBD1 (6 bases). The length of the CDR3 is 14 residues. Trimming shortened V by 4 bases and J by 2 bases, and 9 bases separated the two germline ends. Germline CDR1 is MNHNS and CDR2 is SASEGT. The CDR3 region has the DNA TGTGCCAGCAGTGTTCCAGGGGGCAATCAGCCCCAGCATTTT. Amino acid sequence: CASSVPGGNQPQHF.

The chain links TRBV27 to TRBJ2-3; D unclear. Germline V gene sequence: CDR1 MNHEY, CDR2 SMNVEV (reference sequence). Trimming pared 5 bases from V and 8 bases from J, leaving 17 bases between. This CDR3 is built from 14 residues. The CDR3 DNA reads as TGTGCCAGCAGTCCCTTACCTGGGCTTTCTACGCAGTATTTT. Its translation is CASSPLPGLSTQYF.

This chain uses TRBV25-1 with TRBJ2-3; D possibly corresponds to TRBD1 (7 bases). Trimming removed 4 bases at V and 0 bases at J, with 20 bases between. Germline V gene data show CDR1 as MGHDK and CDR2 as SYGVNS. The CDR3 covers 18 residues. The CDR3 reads CASSVSRGVFPSTDTQYF. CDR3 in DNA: TGTGCCAGCAGTGTAAGCAGGGGGGTCTTTCCAAGCACAGATACGCAGTATTTT.

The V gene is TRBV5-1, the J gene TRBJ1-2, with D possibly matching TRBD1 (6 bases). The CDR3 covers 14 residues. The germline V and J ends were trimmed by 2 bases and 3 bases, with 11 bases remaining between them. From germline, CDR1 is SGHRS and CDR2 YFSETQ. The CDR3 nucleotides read TGCGCCAGCAGCTTCGATTCAGGGGACTATGGCTACACCTTC. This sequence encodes CASSFDSGDYGYTF.

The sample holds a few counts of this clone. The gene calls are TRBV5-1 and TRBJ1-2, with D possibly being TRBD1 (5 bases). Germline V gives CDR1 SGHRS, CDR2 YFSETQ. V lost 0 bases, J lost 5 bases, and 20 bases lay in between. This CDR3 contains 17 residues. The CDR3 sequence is CASSLAGLNSWGYGYTF. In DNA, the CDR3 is TGCGCCAGCAGCTTGGCGGGACTAAACAGTTGGGGGTATGGCTACACCTTC.

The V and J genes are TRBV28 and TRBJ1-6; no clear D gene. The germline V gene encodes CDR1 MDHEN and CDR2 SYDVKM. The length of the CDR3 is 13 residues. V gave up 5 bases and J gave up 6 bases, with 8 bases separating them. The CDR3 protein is CASSPFINSPLHF. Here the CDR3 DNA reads TGTGCCAGCAGTCCGTTTATTAATTCACCCCTCCACTTT.

For the CDR3, the DNA is TGCAGCGTCCGGACAGGGGTAGATAATTCACCCCTCCACTTT. Its protein product is CSVRTGVDNSPLHF. The V call is TRBV29-1, the J call TRBJ1-6, with 9 bases fitting TRBD1. The CDR3 spans 14 residues. J gave up 5 bases and V 6 bases, and 5 bases lay outside the gene matches. Germline V gene lookup returns CDR1 SQVTM and CDR2 ANQGSEA.

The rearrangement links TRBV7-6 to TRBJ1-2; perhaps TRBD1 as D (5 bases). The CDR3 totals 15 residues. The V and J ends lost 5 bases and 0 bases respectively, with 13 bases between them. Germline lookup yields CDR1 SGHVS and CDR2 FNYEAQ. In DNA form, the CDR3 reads TGTGCCAGCAGCCTGGTTGGGGCGCCTAACTATGGCTACACCTTC. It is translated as CASSLVGAPNYGYTF.

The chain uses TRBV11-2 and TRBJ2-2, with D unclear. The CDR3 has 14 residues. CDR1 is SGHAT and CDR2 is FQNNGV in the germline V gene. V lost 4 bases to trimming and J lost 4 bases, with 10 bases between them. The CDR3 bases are TGTGCCAGCAGCTCCGTAGTTACCACCGGGGAGCTGTTTTTT. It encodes CASSSVVTTGELFF.

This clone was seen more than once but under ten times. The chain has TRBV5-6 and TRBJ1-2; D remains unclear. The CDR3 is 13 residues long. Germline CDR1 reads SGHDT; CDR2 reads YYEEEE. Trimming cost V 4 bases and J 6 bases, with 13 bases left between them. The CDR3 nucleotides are TGTGCCAGCAGCCCGGGTCCAAGTGATGGCTACACCTTC. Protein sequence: CASSPGPSDGYTF.

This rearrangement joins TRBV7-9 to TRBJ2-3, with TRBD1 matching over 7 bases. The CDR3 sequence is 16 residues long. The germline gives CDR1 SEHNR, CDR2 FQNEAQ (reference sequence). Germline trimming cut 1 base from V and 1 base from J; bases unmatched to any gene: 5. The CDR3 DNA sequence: TGTGCCAGCAGCTTAGTTATAGGGGGCCGCACAGATACGCAGTATTTT. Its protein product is CASSLVIGGRTDTQYF.

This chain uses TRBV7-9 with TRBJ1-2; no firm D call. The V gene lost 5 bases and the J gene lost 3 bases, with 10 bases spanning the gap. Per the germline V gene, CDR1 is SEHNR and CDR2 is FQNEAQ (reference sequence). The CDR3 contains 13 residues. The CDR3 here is CASSETRDYGYTF. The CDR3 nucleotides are TGTGCCAGCAGCGAAACACGGGACTATGGCTACACCTTC.

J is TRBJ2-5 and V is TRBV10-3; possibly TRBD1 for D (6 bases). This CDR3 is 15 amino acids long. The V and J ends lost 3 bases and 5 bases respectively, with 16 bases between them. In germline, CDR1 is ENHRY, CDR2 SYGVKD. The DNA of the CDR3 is TGTGCCATCAGTGATCCGGACAGTTCTAGGGAGACCCAGTACTTC. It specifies CAISDPDSSRETQYF.

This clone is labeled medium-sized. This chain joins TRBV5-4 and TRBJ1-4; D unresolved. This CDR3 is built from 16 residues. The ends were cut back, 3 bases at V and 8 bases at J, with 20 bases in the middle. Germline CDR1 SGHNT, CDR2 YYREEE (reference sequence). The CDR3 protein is CASSSSLREFGEKLFF. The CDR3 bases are TGTGCCAGCAGCTCGTCCCTTCGGGAGTTCGGCGAAAAACTGTTTTTT.

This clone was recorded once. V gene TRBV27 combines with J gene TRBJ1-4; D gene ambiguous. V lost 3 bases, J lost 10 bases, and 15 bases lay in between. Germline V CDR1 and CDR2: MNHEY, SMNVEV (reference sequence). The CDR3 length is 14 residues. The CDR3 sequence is CASSFLPGVGKLFF. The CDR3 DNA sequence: TGTGCCAGCAGTTTCTTACCGGGAGTAGGAAAACTGTTTTTT.

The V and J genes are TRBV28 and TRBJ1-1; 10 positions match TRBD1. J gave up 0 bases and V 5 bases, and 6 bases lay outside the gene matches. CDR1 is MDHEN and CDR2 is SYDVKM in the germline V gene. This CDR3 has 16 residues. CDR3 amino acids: CASSPGTGALNTEAFF. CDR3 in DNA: TGTGCCAGCAGTCCCGGGACAGGGGCCTTGAACACTGAAGCTTTCTTT.

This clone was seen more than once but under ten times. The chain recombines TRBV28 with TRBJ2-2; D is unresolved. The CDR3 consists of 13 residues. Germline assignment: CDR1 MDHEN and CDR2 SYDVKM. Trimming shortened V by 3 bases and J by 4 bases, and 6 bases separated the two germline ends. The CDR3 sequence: CASSLGFTGELFF. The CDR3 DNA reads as TGTGCCAGCAGTTTGGGCTTCACCGGGGAGCTGTTTTTT.

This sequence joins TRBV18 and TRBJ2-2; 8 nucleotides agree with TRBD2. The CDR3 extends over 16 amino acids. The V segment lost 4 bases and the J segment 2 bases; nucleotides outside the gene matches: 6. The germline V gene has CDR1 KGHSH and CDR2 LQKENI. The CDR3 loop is CASSLTSGYNTGELFF. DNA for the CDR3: TGTGCCAGCTCACTCACTAGCGGCTATAACACCGGGGAGCTGTTTTTT.

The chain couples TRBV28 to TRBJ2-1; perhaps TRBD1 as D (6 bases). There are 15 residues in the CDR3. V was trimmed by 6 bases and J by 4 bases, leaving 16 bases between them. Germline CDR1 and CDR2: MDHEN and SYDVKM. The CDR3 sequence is CASRQLRGEYNEQFF. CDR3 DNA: TGTGCCAGCAGGCAGCTCAGGGGAGAATACAATGAGCAGTTCTTC. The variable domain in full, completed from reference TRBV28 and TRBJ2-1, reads DVKVTQSSRYLVKRTGEKVFLECVQDMDHENMFWYRQDPGLGLRLIYFSYDVKMKEKGDIPEGYSVSREKKERFSLILESASTNQTSMYLCASRQLRGEYNEQFFGPGTRLTVL.